The next 19 T cell receptor beta chains were all read from a single sample in a study of human T cells and chemical hapten exposure. Time point specified: patch test 1, 2 weeks after DPC sensitization. Documented treatment: therapeutic diphenylcyclopropenone sensitization with weekly scalp DPC. One entry per CDR3 protein, called by TCRdb with MiXCR from the RACE reads. The sample carries approximately 79,000 distinct CDR3 sequences, 10% recorded once. Sequencing used whole blood, obtained in connection with sensitization to the hapten diphenylcyclopropenone (DPC). Receptor source: a woman between 50 and 59 years old with alopecia areata. Some clones in this sample may be carry-over from other donors' samples.

The genes are TRBV6-2 or TRBV6-3 and TRBJ2-1; 8 bases are a match to TRBD2. Germline lookup yields CDR1 MNHEY and CDR2 SVGEGT. Trimming cost V 7 bases and J 8 bases; bases outside gene matches: 10. The CDR3 is made up of 14 amino acids. The CDR3 bases are TGTGCCAGCACTCCCAGCGGGAGAGGGGATGAGCAGTTCTTC. It translates to CASTPSGRGDEQFF.

This clonotype was detected a few times. The V gene is TRBV29-1, the J gene TRBJ2-1; a possible D gene is TRBD2 (5 bases). Germline V gives CDR1 SQVTM, CDR2 ANQGSEA. V was cut by 1 base and J by 2 bases, with 12 bases left in between. There are 15 residues in the CDR3. The CDR3 DNA sequence: TGCAGCGTTGAAGGGGGAGAGAATGCCTACAATGAGCAGTTCTTC. Residues: CSVEGGENAYNEQFF.

In its sample, this clonotype was seen a few times. The rearrangement uses TRBV7-2 and TRBJ2-7, with 9 bases that match TRBD2. Per the germline V gene, CDR1 is SGHTA and CDR2 is FQGNSA. J gave up 4 bases and V 6 bases, and 7 bases lay outside the gene matches. The CDR3 length is 14 residues. As DNA, the CDR3 is TGTGCCAGCAGACACGGGACTAGCATTTACGAGCAGTACTTC. Translated, it gives CASRHGTSIYEQYF.

This clonotype appeared many times. V gene TRBV6-5 combines with J gene TRBJ2-7, with 8 nucleotides matching TRBD2. The CDR3 length is 14 residues. Germline-derived CDR1 and CDR2 are MNHEY and SVGAGI. The trim removed 5 bases at V and 1 base at J, leaving 4 bases unmatched. CDR3 amino acids: CASSKREMSYEQYF. CDR3 coding DNA: TGTGCCAGCAGTAAGCGGGAGATGTCCTACGAGCAGTACTTC.

V and J are TRBV11-2 and TRBJ2-1; tentative D call: TRBD1 (6 bases). V lost 5 bases and J lost 3, with 11 bases in between. The CDR3 is made up of 14 amino acids. Germline V gene sequence: CDR1 SGHAT, CDR2 FQNNGV. This chain's CDR3 is CASSQDRIYNEQFF. In DNA, the CDR3 is TGTGCCAGCAGCCAGGACAGAATCTACAATGAGCAGTTCTTC.

The chain carries TRBV7-6 and TRBJ1-4, with D perhaps matching TRBD1 (5 bases). The V and J ends lost 5 bases and 3 bases respectively, with 13 bases between them. From germline, CDR1 is SGHVS and CDR2 FNYEAQ. CDR3 length equals 15 residues. CDR3 in DNA: TGTGCCAGCAGCACCGACCAGGGTCCTAATGAAAAACTGTTTTTT. It yields the protein CASSTDQGPNEKLFF.

Concerning this clonotype itself: A single base separates this from a much larger clone, so it may be a read error. This chain joins TRBV24-1 and TRBJ1-1; D ambiguous. The V end lost 5 bases, the J end lost 0 bases, and 12 bases lay between the germline ends. Germline CDR1 KGHDR, CDR2 SFDVKD. The CDR3 contains 15 residues. The CDR3 spells CATSATRGMNTEAFF. The CDR3 region has the DNA TGTGCCACCAGTGCGACAAGAGGAATGAACACTGAAGCTTTCTTT.

The CDR3 DNA follows: TGTGCCAGCAGCCAAGCTAGCCAAGAGACCCAGTACTTC. It yields the protein CASSQASQETQYF. V is TRBV3-1 and J is TRBJ2-5, with D uncertain. Trimming took 1 base from V and 1 from J, leaving 4 bases between them. Germline CDR1 reads LGHDT; CDR2 reads YNNKEL (reference sequence). This CDR3 spans 13 amino acids.

This clonotype turned up a few times. The CDR3 nucleotides are TGTGCCAGCAGTGGACTAGCCGGGGCCGGGGAGCTGTTTTTT. Protein sequence: CASSGLAGAGELFF. This rearrangement joins TRBV2 to TRBJ2-2; 7 nucleotides align to TRBD2. Unmatched junction bases numbered 5, after V lost 4 bases and J lost 6 bases. The CDR3 contains 14 residues. Germline V gene sequence: CDR1 SNHLY, CDR2 FYNNEI.

The gene calls are TRBV7-2 and TRBJ2-1; a weak D match, TRBD2 (6 bases). The length of the CDR3 is 15 residues. Germline V CDR1 and CDR2: SGHTA, FQGNSA. V shed 6 bases and J shed 7 bases, with 19 bases lying between them. CDR3 nucleotide sequence: TGTGCCAGCAGATTAACTTCGGGGGATGGAAATGAGCAGTTCTTC. Translating gives CASRLTSGDGNEQFF. The full variable domain, completed using reference TRBV7-2 and TRBJ2-1, is GAGVSQSPSNKVTEKGKDVELRCDPISGHTALYWYRQSLGQGLEFLIYFQGNSAPDKSGLPSDRFSAERTGGSVSTLTIQRTQQEDSAVYLCASRLTSGDGNEQFFGPGTRLTVL.

CDR3 sequence: CASSSAKRTSGSNEQFF. The CDR3 DNA reads TGTGCCAGCAGCTCCGCCAAGCGGACTAGCGGGAGCAATGAGCAGTTCTTC. The chain joins TRBV11-3 to TRBJ2-1; the match to TRBD2 covers 13 bases. This CDR3 spans 17 amino acids. The V gene's germline CDR1 is SGHNT and CDR2 YENEEA. V shed 4 bases, J shed 6 bases, and the junction held 9 bases outside the gene matches.

This clonotype was detected a few times. The rearrangement uses TRBV29-1 and TRBJ2-7; 7 bases are a match to TRBD1. CDR3 size: 13 residues. Germline V lookup: CDR1 SQVTM, CDR2 ANQGSEA. Unmatched junction bases numbered 4, after V lost 4 bases and J lost 1 base. CDR3 nucleotide sequence: TGCAGCGTTGGTCGGGACAGTTCCTACGAGCAGTACTTC. It yields the protein CSVGRDSSYEQYF.

In its sample, this clonotype was seen many times. The rearrangement uses TRBV20-1 and TRBJ2-1; 7 positions match TRBD2. V lost 5 bases to trimming and J lost 6 bases; unmatched junction nucleotides: 10. CDR1 is DFQATT and CDR2 is SNEGSKA in the germline V gene (reference sequence). The CDR3 loop spans 14 amino acids. DNA for the CDR3: TGCAGTGCTTCACCCCTTTCGGGAGGCAATGAGCAGTTCTTC. Protein product: CSASPLSGGNEQFF.

This clonotype was seen ten or more times. The chain links TRBV7-2 to TRBJ2-7, with 8 bases identical to TRBD2. V lost 1 base and J lost 5; bases outside the gene matches: 10. This CDR3 contains 16 residues. The germline gives CDR1 SGHTA, CDR2 FQGNSA. The CDR3 region has the DNA TGTGCCAGCAGCTTAGGAGGCCCGGGAGGGATGAACGAGCAGTACTTC. It encodes CASSLGGPGGMNEQYF.

This clonotype has a handful of counts. The chain links TRBV29-1 to TRBJ2-5, with D perhaps assigned TRBD1 or TRBD2 (5 bases each). The CDR3 covers 11 residues. The ends were cut back, 4 bases at V and 7 bases at J, with 10 bases in the middle. The germline V gene has CDR1 SQVTM and CDR2 ANQGSEA. The CDR3 coding sequence is TGCAGCGTTGGGGACCGCCTGACCCAGTACTTC. Its translation is CSVGDRLTQYF.

Ten or more counts support this clonotype. The CDR3 reads CASSQTGSEQYF. CDR3 coding DNA: TGTGCCAGCAGCCAGACAGGAAGCGAGCAGTACTTC. V and J are TRBV13 and TRBJ2-7; a possible D gene is TRBD1 (6 bases). The length of the CDR3 is 12 residues. CDR1 is PRHDT, CDR2 FYEKMQ, per germline (reference sequence). V was cut by 5 bases and J by 6 bases, with 11 bases left in between.

The CDR3 bases are TGTGCCAGTAGTCCCCCTCAGCGGGTAGTGAAATACTACAATGAGCAGTTCTTC. This sequence encodes CASSPPQRVVKYYNEQFF. This chain links TRBV19 with TRBJ2-1, with a weak D call TRBD2 (6 bases). This CDR3 region has 18 residues. Germline V lookup: CDR1 LNHDA, CDR2 SQIVND (reference sequence). V was clipped by 5 bases and J by 3 bases, with 23 bases between them.

J is TRBJ1-1 and V is TRBV21-1; the D call in the table, TRBD1, was not verified against the DNA. TRBV21-1 is annotated as a pseudogene. This CDR3 is built from 14 residues. DNA for the CDR3: TGTGCCAGCAGCAACAGGGGGCGAAACACTGAAGCTTTCTTT. This gives the protein CASSNRGRNTEAFF.

V and J are TRBV12-3 or TRBV12-4 and TRBJ1-5; D may be TRBD1 (5 bases). V lost 1 base and J 1 base, leaving 8 bases between the germline ends. The CDR3 runs 15 residues. CDR3 sequence reads: CASSLGGSSNQPQHF. The CDR3 bases are TGTGCCAGCAGTTTAGGGGGCTCGAGCAATCAGCCCCAGCATTTT.